Listed here is a single T cell receptor beta chain. With unsorted samples, genomic DNA was obtained from tens of millions of PBMCs. The data stem from a study of shared clonotypes between healthy human individuals. The CDR3 totals 13 residues. The V end lost 3 bases, the J end lost 2 bases, and 8 bases lay between the germline ends. CDR1 and CDR2 from the germline V gene are ENHRY and SYGVKD. Data came from immunoSEQ multiplex PCR; TCRdb stores just in-frame clones and leaves some out. Of 450,000 to 500,000 clones in the sample, around 73% were seen once. Source material: PBMCs. The TCR sequence derives from a woman aged 40 to 50 in good health. Some clones in this sample may be carry-over from other donors' samples. This sequence joins TRBV10-3 and TRBJ2-7; weak D call: TRBD2 (6 bases). The CDR3: CAISDRLAYEQYF. The CDR3 nucleotides read TGTGCCATCAGTGACAGACTAGCCTACGAGCAGTACTTC.